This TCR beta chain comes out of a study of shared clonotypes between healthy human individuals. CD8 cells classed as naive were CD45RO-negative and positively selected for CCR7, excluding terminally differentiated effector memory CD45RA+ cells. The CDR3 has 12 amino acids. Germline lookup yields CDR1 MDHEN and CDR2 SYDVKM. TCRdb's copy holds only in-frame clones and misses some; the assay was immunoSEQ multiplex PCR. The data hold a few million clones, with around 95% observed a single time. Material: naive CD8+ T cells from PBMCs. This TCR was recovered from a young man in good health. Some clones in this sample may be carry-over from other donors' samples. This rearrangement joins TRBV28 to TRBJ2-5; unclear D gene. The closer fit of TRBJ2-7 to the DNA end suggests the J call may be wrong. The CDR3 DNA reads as TGTGCCAGCAGTCCCAGTAACTACGAGCAGTACTTC. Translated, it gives CASSPSNYEQYF.